A selection of T cell receptor beta chains follows, all from one sample in a study of blood T cell repertoires in COVID-19. Clones were sequenced by immunoSEQ multiplex PCR, and TCRdb holds only the in-frame ones, with some missing. The table lists about 200,000 clones, around 90% of them singletons, with about a fifth in the top ten. The sample was peripheral blood. The receptors stem from a man in his sixties with active or convalescent COVID-19. Both conserved end residues are part of each CDR3. D genes are given only for firm matches. Clone size is given for some rows only: seen once, a few or many times, or a class if the clone is expanded.

CDR3: CASSLRRGGDEQYF
DNA: TGTGCCAGCAGTTTACGCCGGGGGGGCGACGAGCAGTACTTC
D: TRBD2
size: .
J: TRBJ2-7
V: TRBV27

CDR3: CASSQDTGLGRNQPQHF
DNA: TGCGCCAGCAGCCAAGATACGGGTCTGGGGCGCAATCAGCCCCAGCATTTT
D: .
size: .
J: TRBJ1-5
V: TRBV4-1

CDR3: CASSYSDREGDTQYF
DNA: TGTGCCAGCAGTTACTCGGACAGGGAGGGAGATACGCAGTATTTT
D: .
size: .
J: TRBJ2-3
V: TRBV6-5

CDR3: CASSLNRRQGFHYEQYF
DNA: TGTGCCAGCAGCCTAAACCGACGACAGGGGTTTCACTACGAGCAGTACTTC
D: TRBD1
size: .
J: TRBJ2-7
V: TRBV2

CDR3: CAWSGARTVNNSPLHF
DNA: TGTGCCTGGAGTGGGGCCCGGACAGTTAATAATTCACCCCTCCACTTT
D: .
size: once
J: TRBJ1-6
V: TRBV30

CDR3: CASKGQEGGELFF
DNA: TGCGCCAGCAAGGGGCAGGAGGGCGGGGAGCTGTTTTTT
D: .
size: .
J: TRBJ2-2
V: TRBV5-1

CDR3: CASSFAVRNEKLFF
DNA: TGTGCCAGCAGCTTCGCGGTGCGAAATGAAAAACTGTTTTTT
D: .
size: .
J: TRBJ1-4
V: TRBV5-5

CDR3: CASSVTGGNSPLHF
DNA: TGTGCCAGCAGTGTGACAGGGGGCAATTCACCCCTCCACTTT
D: TRBD1
size: once
J: TRBJ1-6
V: TRBV25-1

CDR3: CASSVLLNTEAFF
DNA: TGTGCCAGTAGCGTCCTATTGAACACTGAAGCTTTCTTT
D: .
size: .
J: TRBJ1-1
V: TRBV19

CDR3: CASSSTPRQGTAYEQYF
DNA: TGCGCCAGCAGCTCGACCCCAAGACAGGGCACAGCGTACGAGCAGTACTTC
D: TRBD1
size: once
J: TRBJ2-7
V: TRBV5-1

CDR3: CASRDSGGAAFF
DNA: TGTGCCAGCAGGGACTCGGGGGGGGCAGCTTTCTTT
D: .
size: .
J: TRBJ1-1
V: TRBV12-3/TRBV12-4

CDR3: CASNGGSGTGELFF
DNA: TGCGCCAGCAATGGGGGGAGCGGCACCGGGGAGCTGTTTTTT
D: .
size: .
J: TRBJ2-2
V: TRBV10-2

CDR3: CASSLRGSTGELFF
DNA: TGTGCCAGCAGCCTTCGCGGTTCCACCGGGGAGCTGTTTTTT
D: .
size: .
J: TRBJ2-2
V: TRBV5-6

CDR3: CASRDAKGESSYNEQFF
DNA: TGTGCCAGCAGAGATGCTAAGGGGGAGAGCTCCTACAATGAGCAGTTCTTC
D: .
size: once
J: TRBJ2-1
V: TRBV9

CDR3: CASSLEGGPQHF
DNA: TGTGCCAGCAGCTTAGAGGGAGGGCCCCAGCATTTT
D: .
size: .
J: TRBJ1-5
V: TRBV7-9

CDR3: CASSEKVQVAGYTF
DNA: TGTGCCAGCAGTGAAAAAGTACAGGTGGCGGGCTACACCTTC
D: .
size: .
J: TRBJ1-2
V: TRBV6-1

CDR3: CASSLAVASTDTQYF
DNA: TGCGCCAGCAGCTTGGCGGTAGCGAGCACAGATACGCAGTATTTT
D: .
size: .
J: TRBJ2-3
V: TRBV5-1

CDR3: CASTTQGPNTEAFF
DNA: TGTGCCAGTACCACTCAGGGCCCGAACACTGAAGCTTTCTTT
D: .
size: .
J: TRBJ1-1
V: TRBV19

CDR3: CAWSGGHNNQPQHF
DNA: TGTGCCTGGAGTGGGGGGCATAACAATCAGCCCCAGCATTTT
D: .
size: .
J: TRBJ1-5
V: TRBV30

CDR3: CARTGGTRDDTQYF
DNA: TGTGCCCGAACGGGGGGGACCAGGGATGATACGCAGTATTTT
D: TRBD2
size: .
J: TRBJ2-3
V: TRBV6-8

CDR3: CASSMDRTSGNTIYF
DNA: TGTGCCAGCAGCATGGACAGGACCTCTGGAAACACCATATATTTT
D: TRBD1
size: .
J: TRBJ1-3
V: TRBV5-4

CDR3: CASSSQAGFSYEQYF
DNA: TGTGCCAGCAGTTCACAAGCGGGGTTCTCCTACGAGCAGTACTTC
D: TRBD2
size: .
J: TRBJ2-7
V: TRBV6-6

CDR3: CASTSRTGGTGELFF
DNA: TGTGCCAGTACCTCCCGCACAGGGGGCACCGGGGAGCTGTTTTTT
D: TRBD1
size: .
J: TRBJ2-2
V: TRBV19

CDR3: CASSPVGEANYGYTF
DNA: TGTGCCAGCTCCCCAGTAGGCGAGGCTAACTATGGCTACACCTTC
D: .
size: .
J: TRBJ1-2
V: TRBV18

CDR3: CASRLGTQGSVEKLFF
DNA: TGTGCAAGTCGCTTAGGGACCCAGGGGAGTGTGGAAAAACTGTTTTTT
D: .
size: .
J: TRBJ1-4
V: TRBV12-2

CDR3: CASSLQGASEQFF
DNA: TGCGCCAGCAGCCTACAGGGGGCTAGTGAGCAGTTCTTC
D: TRBD1
size: .
J: TRBJ2-1
V: TRBV10-1

CDR3: CASSLGTGRYEQYF
DNA: TGTGCCAGCAGCCTCGGGACAGGCCGATACGAGCAGTACTTC
D: TRBD1
size: .
J: TRBJ2-7
V: TRBV7-3

CDR3: CASSKDDFIGQTWETQYF
DNA: TGTGCCAGTAGTAAAGACGACTTTATAGGACAGACGTGGGAGACCCAGTACTTC
D: .
size: .
J: TRBJ2-5
V: TRBV19

CDR3: CAISDRGGNTIYF
DNA: TGTGCCATCAGTGACAGGGGAGGAAACACCATATATTTT
D: .
size: .
J: TRBJ1-3
V: TRBV10-3

CDR3: CASSHPSGGAWWEQFF
DNA: TGTGCCAGCAGCCATCCAAGCGGGGGGGCCTGGTGGGAGCAGTTCTTC
D: TRBD2
size: .
J: TRBJ2-1
V: TRBV3-1/TRBV3-2

CDR3: CASSESVIYEQYF
DNA: TGTGCCAGCAGTGAATCAGTCATCTACGAGCAGTACTTC
D: .
size: .
J: TRBJ2-7
V: TRBV6-1

CDR3: CATSVVQGACGYTF
DNA: TGTGCCACCAGTGTCGTACAGGGGGCTTGTGGCTACACCTTC
D: TRBD1
size: few
J: TRBJ1-2
V: TRBV24-1

CDR3: CASSLGQGLDEQYF
DNA: TGTGCCAGTAGTTTGGGACAGGGTCTAGACGAGCAGTACTTC
D: TRBD1
size: .
J: TRBJ2-7
V: TRBV19

CDR3: CASSDRLIVATNEKLFF
DNA: TGTGCCAGCAGTGACCGACTGATAGTTGCAACTAATGAAAAACTGTTTTTT
D: .
size: .
J: TRBJ1-4
V: TRBV2

CDR3: CASSASRDYEQYF
DNA: TGTGCCAGCAGCGCCTCCAGGGACTACGAGCAGTACTTC
D: .
size: once
J: TRBJ2-7
V: TRBV6-5

CDR3: CASKGDRNTGELFF
DNA: TGTGCCAGCAAGGGGGACAGAAACACCGGGGAGCTGTTTTTT
D: TRBD1
size: .
J: TRBJ2-2
V: TRBV2

CDR3: CASSQEVEGSSGNTIYF
DNA: TGTGCCAGCAGCCAAGAAGTAGAGGGATCCTCTGGAAACACCATATATTTT
D: .
size: .
J: TRBJ1-3
V: TRBV3-1/TRBV3-2

CDR3: CASSGGFSNQPQHF
DNA: TGTGCCAGCTCTGGAGGATTTAGCAATCAGCCCCAGCATTTT
D: .
size: .
J: TRBJ1-5
V: TRBV18

CDR3: CASRDIPFGNTIYF
DNA: TGCGCCAGCAGAGACATCCCTTTTGGAAACACCATATATTTT
D: .
size: .
J: TRBJ1-3
V: TRBV23-1

CDR3: CASRGGESSGNTIYF
DNA: TGCGCCAGCCGCGGAGGGGAAAGCTCTGGAAACACCATATATTTT
D: .
size: .
J: TRBJ1-3
V: TRBV5-1

CDR3: CASSLGGKNYGYTF
DNA: TGTGCCAGCTCCCTGGGGGGGAAGAACTATGGCTACACCTTC
D: .
size: once
J: TRBJ1-2
V: TRBV18

CDR3: CASSKGYRRDTGELFF
DNA: TGTGCCAGCAGCAAAGGCTACAGGAGGGACACCGGGGAGCTGTTTTTT
D: .
size: .
J: TRBJ2-2
V: TRBV21-1

CDR3: CASSDITGRDGYTF
DNA: TGTGCCAGCAGTGACATTACAGGGAGGGATGGCTACACCTTC
D: .
size: once
J: TRBJ1-2
V: TRBV6-1

CDR3: CASSRTGTGYEQYF
DNA: TGTGCCAGCTCTCGGACCGGGACAGGCTACGAGCAGTACTTC
D: TRBD1
size: .
J: TRBJ2-7
V: TRBV18

CDR3: CAWSELAGARQFF
DNA: TGTGCCTGGAGTGAACTAGCGGGGGCCAGGCAGTTCTTC
D: TRBD2
size: .
J: TRBJ2-1
V: TRBV30

CDR3: CASSLSGVSTDTQYF
DNA: TGTGCCAGCAGTCTTAGCGGGGTTAGCACAGATACGCAGTATTTT
D: TRBD2
size: .
J: TRBJ2-3
V: TRBV6-5

CDR3: CASSLTGARGGYTF
DNA: TGTGCCAGCAGCTTAACAGGGGCAAGGGGTGGCTACACCTTC
D: TRBD1
size: once
J: TRBJ1-2
V: TRBV5-5

CDR3: CASRAPGQTYSPLHF
DNA: TGTGCCAGTAGGGCCCCGGGACAGACTTATTCACCCCTCCACTTT
D: TRBD1
size: .
J: TRBJ1-6
V: TRBV19

CDR3: CASSLVGQYSSNTEAFF
DNA: TGTGCCAGCAGCTTAGTGGGACAGTATTCTTCGAACACTGAAGCTTTCTTT
D: TRBD1
size: .
J: TRBJ1-1
V: TRBV13

CDR3: CASSTGHREAYEQYF
DNA: TGTGCCAGTAGTACTGGACATAGGGAGGCCTACGAGCAGTACTTC
D: .
size: .
J: TRBJ2-7
V: TRBV19

CDR3: CASSEQGYGYTF
DNA: TGTGCCAGCAGCGAACAGGGGTATGGCTACACCTTC
D: TRBD1
size: .
J: TRBJ1-2
V: TRBV7-2

CDR3: CASSQGRQVENTIYF
DNA: TGCGCCAGCAGCCAAGGCAGACAGGTGGAAAACACCATATATTTT
D: .
size: .
J: TRBJ1-3
V: TRBV4-1

CDR3: CASSLGQGVMNEQFF
DNA: TGCGCCAGCAGCCTCGGACAGGGTGTAATGAATGAGCAGTTCTTC
D: TRBD1
size: .
J: TRBJ2-1
V: TRBV4-1

CDR3: CASWDRALNQPQHF
DNA: TGTGCCAGCTGGGACAGGGCCCTTAATCAGCCCCAGCATTTT
D: TRBD1
size: many
J: TRBJ1-5
V: TRBV27